These T cell receptor beta chains were read from a single sample in a study of human CD4 T cells and Enterobacteriaceae. Libraries were prepared by immunoSEQ multiplex PCR; TCRdb keeps only in-frame clonotypes and omits some of them. The repertoire holds 25,000 to 30,000 clones, 70% to 90% seen once, with approximately 0.95% in the top ten. The sequenced sample was memory CD4+ T cells from blood. These receptors originate from a human donor in good health. The conserved cysteine and the conserved F or W are not part of the CDR3 here.

cdr3_aa: ASRQGETQY; j_call: TRBJ2-5; v_call: TRBV2
cdr3_aa: ASSEGIRYT; j_call: TRBJ1-2; v_call: TRBV2
cdr3_aa: ASSPGGSLNEQF; j_call: TRBJ2-1; v_call: TRBV7-2
cdr3_aa: ASSRVGGTVNSPLH; j_call: TRBJ1-6; v_call: TRBV25-1
cdr3_aa: ASRSLGGTGYGYT; j_call: TRBJ1-2; v_call: TRBV6-5
cdr3_aa: ATSTLGAGGGVDTQY; j_call: TRBJ2-3; v_call: TRBV15
cdr3_aa: ASSIPVGTGELF; j_call: TRBJ2-2; v_call: TRBV5-4
cdr3_aa: ASSEDRAQAF; j_call: TRBJ1-1; v_call: TRBV25-1
cdr3_aa: ASSAVQGGPDTQY; j_call: TRBJ2-3; v_call: TRBV9
cdr3_aa: ASSLGPGNYGYT; j_call: TRBJ1-2; v_call: TRBV11-3